A single TCR beta chain is shown here with its context. Its specific antigen is unknown. No base-level quality is on record; no much larger clone is a single base apart. In the paper's terms, the time point label means: baseline before oral tofacitinib. Peripheral blood and lesional scalp punch biopsies were obtained from patients with alopecia areata. After PBMCs were isolated by density centrifugation and stained for CD3, CD4 and CD8, a FACSAria was used to sort CD4+ and CD8+ T cells. The entry originates in a study of CD8+ T cells in alopecia areata (dated by TCRdb to the late 2010s). Study-wide context: Treated patients were enrolled in an open-label pilot trial of oral tofacitinib at 5 to 10 mg twice daily for moderate-to-severe alopecia areata. Tofacitinib was administered for 6 to 18 months, and 6 months of follow-up off drug were then conducted to assess delayed response and recurrence. Scalp tissue and sorted CD4+ and CD8+ peripheral blood T cells from patchy and totalis/universalis alopecia areata patients and from healthy controls were covered by human TCRbeta sequencing. The study used high-throughput TCRbeta sequencing to examine T cell clonal expansion in alopecia areata, in both the C3H/HeJ mouse model and human patients. Scalp clonality was compared across normal scalp (n=4), patchy alopecia areata scalp (n=8), and alopecia totalis/universalis scalp (n=8). immunoSEQ multiplex PCR using 35 Vbeta forward primers and 13 Jbeta reverse primers was used to amplify TCRbeta CDR3 regions. Tofacitinib-treated patients had biopsies at baseline and at 4 and 24 weeks of treatment, with a later scalp biopsy in several patients. RNA came from the PAXgene miRNA kit for fixed scalp, the miRNeasy kit for PBMCs, and the RNeasy kit for mouse skin.

The germline ends are 15 bases apart after V is trimmed by 3 bases and J by 0 bases. The CDR3, from cysteine to phenylalanine, totals 18 residues. Only the CDR3 DNA stays, 54 bases, in frame from base 1. The germline V gene sets CDR1 to ENHRY and CDR2 to SYGVKD. What the research found in general, with its limitations: Unlike mouse skin, which is dominated by gammadelta T cells, normal human skin has resident alphabeta T cells that are also sequenced, and this complicates analysis of the scalp TCR repertoire. Compared with normal scalp, lesional scalp, particularly in alopecia totalis/universalis, had higher clonality and more expanded CD8+ clones, which suggests antigenic drive. TCR sequences shared between patients were less clear than in mice, possibly partly because of HLA diversity in the patient population.

The method behind the library was the immunoSEQ multiplex PCR assay. For TCR sequencing, RNA was extracted from every sample and reverse transcribed into cDNA to serve as template. First-strand cDNA was synthesized using SuperScript III with a 2:1 mix of oligo-dT and random hexamers. A synthetic immune receptor repertoire was used to gauge amplification bias, and whatever bias remained was removed computationally. The authors processed their data as follows. After raw reads were preprocessed to remove errors, the CDR3 was defined following IMGT conventions as running from the conserved cysteine to phenylalanine. Clonality was computed as 1 minus the Shannon entropy, with the entropy normalized by log2 of the number of productive unique TCRs. Whether each scalp clone was CD4 or CD8 was inferred by checking scalp TCRbeta sequences against the CD4 and CD8 repertoires from sorted blood. The immuneACCESS repertoire file appears here via TCRdb, limited to in-frame rearrangements. These files lack a portion of the clones; in checked studies, under half of the deficit traces to unresolved V genes, and the cause of the others is not known. Clonal size and the V and J genes are those of that table, whereas D and trimming came from the DNA. This sample lists more than 200,000 clones; 67% were detected once. The ten largest account for more than 0.95% of the sample.

This specimen was CD4+ T cells sorted from blood, taken at week 0. The rearrangement joined TRBV10-3 to TRBJ2-6; the D gene is possibly TRBD1 or TRBD2, each agreeing over 6 bases. The receptor was derived from a human donor with alopecia areata. The DNA is TGTGCCATCAGTGACCCACAGGGACTCTCCTCTGGGGCCAACGTCCTGACTTTC. Protein translation: CAISDPQGLSSGANVLTF.